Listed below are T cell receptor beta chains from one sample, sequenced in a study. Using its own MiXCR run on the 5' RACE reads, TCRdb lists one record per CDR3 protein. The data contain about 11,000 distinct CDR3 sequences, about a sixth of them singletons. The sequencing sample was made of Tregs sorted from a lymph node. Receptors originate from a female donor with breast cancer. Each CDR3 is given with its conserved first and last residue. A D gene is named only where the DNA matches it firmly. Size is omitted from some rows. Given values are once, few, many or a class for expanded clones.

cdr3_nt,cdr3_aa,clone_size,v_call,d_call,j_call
TGTGCCAGCAGCGTTAAGAGGGGGTTCCGGGATTTTGGGGAGACCCAGTACTTC,CASSVKRGFRDFGETQYF,many,TRBV7-2,-,TRBJ2-5
TGCGCCAGCAGCGTTCAAGGACAGGGGGGAGAAGCTTTCTTT,CASSVQGQGGEAFF,many,TRBV5-1,TRBD1,TRBJ1-1
TGTGCCAGCAGTTACTCGACAAAATATGGCTACACCTTC,CASSYSTKYGYTF,medium-sized,TRBV6-5,-,TRBJ1-2
TGTGCCAGCAGGTACAGTCTGGGCAACACTGAAGCTTACTTT,CASRYSLGNTEAYF,-,TRBV2,-,TRBJ1-1
TGTGCCAGCAGCCCGACGGACGGGCCCCTCGCTGAAGCTTTCTTT,CASSPTDGPLAEAFF,medium-sized,TRBV7-9,-,TRBJ1-1
TGCAGTGCTAGATCTGGTACTGCGGTGAGCGGGAGTGTAGGAGAGACCCAGTACTTC,CSARSGTAVSGSVGETQYF,many,TRBV20-1,TRBD2,TRBJ2-5
TGTGCCAGCACCCACAGGGGGCAGGGCAATCAGCCCCAGCATTTT,CASTHRGQGNQPQHF,medium-sized,TRBV6-2/TRBV6-3,TRBD1,TRBJ1-5
TGTGCCAGCAGCCGGACCCAAGTGATAGGCACAGATACGCAGTATTTT,CASSRTQVIGTDTQYF,medium-sized,TRBV27,-,TRBJ2-3
TGTGCCAGCAGCCCCCGTCCCGGGACGGACTATGGCTACACCTTC,CASSPRPGTDYGYTF,medium-sized,TRBV7-3,-,TRBJ1-2
TGTGCCAGCAGCTTCGGATACGGGGTGGAGACCCAGTACTTC,CASSFGYGVETQYF,medium-sized,TRBV5-5,-,TRBJ2-5
TGTGCCAGCAGCTTAACGTACCTAGCGGGAGTTGACGAGCAGTTCTTC,CASSLTYLAGVDEQFF,many,TRBV7-3,TRBD2,TRBJ2-1
TGTGCCAGCAGTTTTGACGCGGAAATAGGATCACCCCTCCACTTT,CASSFDAEIGSPLHF,many,TRBV27,-,TRBJ1-6
TGTGCCGGCAGTAGTAGAGAGGGGAGAGGGGGACAGGGATCATTT,CAGSSREGRGGQGSF,few,TRBV9,TRBD1,TRBJ1-6
TGTGCCAGCAGTTACGGGGGCCACCGAAACACTGAAGCTTTCTTT,CASSYGGHRNTEAFF,medium-sized,TRBV6-5,-,TRBJ1-1
TGTGCCAGCAGCCGCGGACAGGGGGACTATGGCTACACCTTC,CASSRGQGDYGYTF,many,TRBV12-3/TRBV12-4,TRBD1,TRBJ1-2
TGCGCCAGCAGCCAAGAGGGGACTACTTTCTACGAGCAGTACTTC,CASSQEGTTFYEQYF,many,TRBV4-3,TRBD2,TRBJ2-7